One sample yielded the 21 T cell receptor beta chains listed below, sequenced in a study of Graves' ophthalmopathy and Graves' hyperthyroidism. CDR3 regions of TCR beta were amplified from RNA transcripts. HTBI-primed first-round RT-PCR preceded second-round multiplex PCR. TCRdb redid the calling of the multiplex PCR reads with MiXCR, one entry per CDR3 protein. The sample has about 180,000 distinct CDR3 sequences; roughly two fifths are singletons. Material for sequencing was peripheral blood. The receptor source for this set is a woman in her forties with Graves' ophthalmopathy.

This clonotype has at least ten counts. This chain connects TRBV19 to TRBJ2-7; 8 nucleotides line up with TRBD2. Trimming removed 5 bases from V and 5 bases from J; junction bases left unmatched: 11. The CDR3 runs 15 residues. Germline CDR1 is LNHDA and CDR2 is SQIVND (reference sequence). CDR3 nucleotide sequence: TGTGCCAGTAGTGCACCCCAGCGGGAGATCCACGAGCAGTACTTC. Translation: CASSAPQREIHEQYF.

Many counts were recorded for this clonotype. The chain carries TRBV6-2 or TRBV6-3 and TRBJ1-5, with D unresolved. CDR3 length: 14 residues. CDR1 is MNHEY and CDR2 is SVGEGT in the germline V gene. Trimming shortened V by 7 bases and J by 0 bases, and 10 bases separated the two germline ends. In DNA form, the CDR3 reads TGTGCCAGCACCCACCTTAATAGCAATCAGCCCCAGCATTTT. Encoded protein: CASTHLNSNQPQHF.

The chain employs TRBV12-3 or TRBV12-4 and TRBJ2-5; D is possibly TRBD1 (6 bases). The V end was cut by 4 bases, the J end by 7 bases, with 13 bases between. There are 13 residues in the CDR3. DNA for the CDR3: TGTGCCAGCAGTTCGGACAGCTCCAGGACCCAGTACTTC. As protein: CASSSDSSRTQYF.

This clonotype was detected ten times or more. The chain links TRBV7-2 to TRBJ2-5, with 7 nucleotides matching TRBD2. The CDR3 sequence is 16 residues long. The germline V gene encodes CDR1 SGHTA and CDR2 FQGNSA. Losses at the gene ends were 2 bases for V and 0 bases for J; bases not matched to a gene: 6. The CDR3 reads CASSLNQAGNQETQYF. Here the CDR3 DNA reads TGTGCCAGCAGCTTAAATCAAGCGGGGAACCAAGAGACCCAGTACTTC.

This clonotype has at least ten counts. The chain couples TRBV29-1 to TRBJ1-1; weak D call: TRBD1 (6 bases). Germline lookup yields CDR1 SQVTM and CDR2 ANQGSEA. This CDR3 has 15 amino acids. Trimming took 0 bases from V and 1 from J, leaving 12 bases between them. CDR3 residues: CSVEDQGTTNTEAFF. Written as DNA, the CDR3 is TGCAGCGTTGAAGATCAAGGGACAACGAACACTGAAGCTTTCTTT.

This clonotype showed up many times. The chain carries TRBV10-3 and TRBJ1-1, with a possible D match to TRBD1 (6 bases). Germline lookup yields CDR1 ENHRY and CDR2 SYGVKD. The V gene lost 3 bases and the J gene lost 4 bases, with 15 bases spanning the gap. The length of the CDR3 is 15 residues. CDR3 sequence (DNA): TGTGCCATCAGTGACGGGGGGCGCCTAGGCACTGAAGCTTTCTTT. Translation: CAISDGGRLGTEAFF.

CDR3 in amino acids: CASSASKGGESTIYF. Written as DNA, the CDR3 is TGTGCCAGCAGTGCTTCGAAGGGGGGCGAGAGCACCATATATTTT. The V and J genes are TRBV6-1 and TRBJ1-3, with a weak D call TRBD1 (6 bases). In germline, CDR1 is MNHNS, CDR2 SASEGT. The CDR3 contains 15 residues. V lost 4 bases and J lost 9, with 19 bases in between.

This clonotype has a count of ten or more. V usage is TRBV27 and J usage is TRBJ1-5, with a tentative D call TRBD1 (5 bases). This CDR3 has 16 residues. Trimming took 6 bases from V and 0 from J, leaving 15 bases between them. The V gene's germline CDR1 is MNHEY and CDR2 SMNVEV (reference sequence). CDR3 sequence (DNA): TGTGCCAGCAGCCCGGGACGTACTGATAGCAATCAGCCCCAGCATTTT. The encoded protein is CASSPGRTDSNQPQHF.

The table lists this clonotype with a few counts. The CDR3 sequence: CASSLDVTGYGYTF. The CDR3 DNA is TGTGCCAGCAGCTTAGATGTTACAGGGTACGGCTACACCTTC. The chain has TRBV7-2 and TRBJ1-2, with a tentative D call TRBD1 (6 bases). This CDR3 has 14 residues. The germline V gene has CDR1 SGHTA and CDR2 FQGNSA. V lost 1 base, J lost 8 bases, and 14 bases lay in between.

This clonotype was seen at least ten times. The chain carries TRBV28 and TRBJ1-1; 7 bases line up with TRBD1. Looked up from germline, CDR1 is MDHEN and CDR2 is SYDVKM. CDR3 length: 16 amino acids. The trim removed 5 bases at V and 1 base at J, leaving 10 bases unmatched. The CDR3 DNA reads as TGTGCCAGCAGTCTCGGGACAGCTGGACGGAACACTGAAGCTTTCTTT. Encoded protein: CASSLGTAGRNTEAFF.

The genes are TRBV6-2 or TRBV6-3 and TRBJ2-5, with 12 bases fitting TRBD2. CDR1 is MNHEY and CDR2 is SVGEGT in the germline V gene. V dropped 4 bases and J dropped 8; count of bases not matched to a gene: 11. This CDR3 spans 16 amino acids. CDR3 DNA sequence: TGTGCCAGCAGTTCCACGACTAGCGGGGGACCGGGAACCCAGTACTTC. Translated: CASSSTTSGGPGTQYF.

The chain combines TRBV7-8 with TRBJ2-5; D call uncertain. Trimming removed 5 bases from V and 5 bases from J, with 9 bases in between. Germline loops: CDR1 SGHVS, CDR2 FQNEAQ. This CDR3 is built from 12 residues. In DNA, the CDR3 is TGTGCCAGCAGCCTCGGGTGGGAGACCCAGTACTTC. This codes for CASSLGWETQYF.

This clonotype showed up many times. V usage is TRBV11-2 and J usage is TRBJ1-6, with a possible D match to TRBD1 (6 bases). Germline V gene sequence: CDR1 SGHAT, CDR2 FQNNGV. The CDR3 runs 13 residues. The germline V and J ends were trimmed by 5 bases and 10 bases, with 12 bases remaining between them. In DNA, the CDR3 is TGTGCCAGCAGCCCACAGGGTTGGTCACCCCTCCACTTT. Protein: CASSPQGWSPLHF.

This clonotype came up many times. The gene calls are TRBV18 and TRBJ1-5; D is undetermined. V was shortened by 4 bases and J by 1 base, with 8 bases between the two germline ends. In germline, CDR1 is KGHSH, CDR2 LQKENI. The CDR3 spans 14 residues. The chain's CDR3 is CASSQRGSNQPQHF. CDR3 nucleotide sequence: TGTGCCAGCTCACAACGGGGAAGCAATCAGCCCCAGCATTTT.

This clonotype was detected ten times or more. This CDR3 is CASSTSGKAKNIQYF. For the CDR3, the DNA is TGTGCCAGCAGTACTAGCGGAAAAGCCAAAAACATTCAGTACTTC. V is TRBV6-5 and J is TRBJ2-4; 8 bases match TRBD2. The CDR3 contains 15 residues. Trimming at V came to 5 bases and at J to 0 bases, leaving 3 bases not matched to a gene. Germline CDR1 is MNHEY and CDR2 is SVGAGI.

In this sample, this clonotype turned up many times. This chain uses TRBV30 with TRBJ1-1; D unclear. V lost 2 bases and J 4 bases, leaving 5 bases between the germline ends. From germline, CDR1 is GTSNPN and CDR2 SVGIG (reference sequence). This CDR3 comprises 11 residues. Written as DNA, the CDR3 is TGTGCCTGGAGTCTGCGCACTGAAGCTTTCTTT. Protein: CAWSLRTEAFF.

The chain joins TRBV24-1 to TRBJ2-2; the D call may be TRBD1 or TRBD2 (5 bases each). This CDR3 comprises 14 residues. From germline, CDR1 is KGHDR and CDR2 SFDVKD. Trimming removed 6 bases at V and 5 bases at J, with 12 bases between. The CDR3 loop reads CATSRDGRTGELFF. For the CDR3, the DNA is TGTGCCACCAGTAGGGACGGTCGAACCGGGGAGCTGTTTTTT.

This clonotype was recorded once. The chain couples TRBV7-8 to TRBJ1-5; D is unresolved. The germline V gene has CDR1 SGHVS and CDR2 FQNEAQ. CDR3 length: 16 amino acids. The V gene lost 0 bases and the J gene lost 1 base, with 10 bases spanning the gap. The DNA of the CDR3 is TGTGCCAGCAGCTTAGCATGGGCCGGGAGCAATCAGCCCCAGCATTTT. Translated, it gives CASSLAWAGSNQPQHF.

The chain employs TRBV19 and TRBJ1-1, with unresolved D. Trimming removed 3 bases at V and 0 bases at J, with 8 bases between. This CDR3 is 14 amino acids long. The germline V gene encodes CDR1 LNHDA and CDR2 SQIVND (reference sequence). DNA of the CDR3: TGTGCCAGTAGTATCCCGGGTCTGAACACTGAAGCTTTCTTT. This translates into CASSIPGLNTEAFF.

This clonotype was detected ten times or more. The rearrangement uses TRBV5-1 and TRBJ2-7; 7 bases match TRBD1. Germline CDR1 reads SGHRS; CDR2 reads YFSETQ. With 4 bases clipped from V and 3 bases from J, the junction kept 7 bases outside the gene matches. The CDR3 consists of 14 residues. The CDR3 region has the DNA TGCGCCAGCAGCCCGAGGACAGGCGGCTACGAGCAGTACTTC. It is translated as CASSPRTGGYEQYF.

The chain carries TRBV6-2 or TRBV6-3 and TRBJ2-7, with TRBD2 identical over 9 bases. Germline CDR1 reads MNHEY; CDR2 reads SVGEGT. The CDR3 sequence is 16 residues long. The trim removed 4 bases at V and 4 bases at J, leaving 11 bases unmatched. CDR3 region: CASSSPPLAGSYEQYF. CDR3 bases: TGTGCCAGCAGTTCCCCCCCACTAGCGGGTTCTTACGAGCAGTACTTC.